The 6 T cell receptor beta chains in this list originate from one sample, sequenced in a study of T cell repertoires in cytomegalovirus infection. A single record per CDR3 protein comes from TCRdb applying MiXCR to the reads. The sample lists over 450,000 distinct CDR3 sequences, around 10% occurring once. Sequencing was carried out using PBMCs. The receptors come from a human donor in good health (CMV status not recorded). Some clones in this sample may be carry-over from other donors' samples.

This sequence joins TRBV7-3 and TRBJ2-3, with D possibly matching TRBD1 (5 bases). The germline V gene has CDR1 SGHTA and CDR2 FQGTGA. V lost 1 base and J 0 bases, leaving 14 bases between the germline ends. This CDR3 has 17 amino acids. CDR3 DNA sequence: TGTGCCAGCAGCTTAAAGGGCAGGACAACTAGCACAGATACGCAGTATTTT. Translated: CASSLKGRTTSTDTQYF.

This clonotype was recorded a few times. V gene TRBV3-1 combines with J gene TRBJ1-1, with TRBD1 as a possible D gene (5 bases). V was pared by 1 base and J by 11 bases, with 14 bases between. The CDR3 is 13 residues long. Germline CDR1 and CDR2: LGHDT and YNNKEL (reference sequence). The CDR3 is CASSQGDSRAAFF. CDR3 DNA: TGTGCCAGCAGCCAAGGGGACTCCCGGGCGGCTTTCTTT.

This clonotype has a count of ten or more. V usage is TRBV20-1 and J usage is TRBJ2-3; TRBD2 aligns across 13 bases. The J segment lost 5 bases and the V segment lost 6 bases, leaving 5 bases of the junction unmatched. The CDR3 covers 14 residues. Germline V CDR1 and CDR2: DFQATT, SNEGSKA (reference sequence). CDR3: CSADGLAGVDTQYF. CDR3 DNA: TGCAGTGCCGACGGACTAGCGGGAGTAGATACGCAGTATTTT.

This clonotype was seen ten or more times. The gene calls are TRBV27 and TRBJ1-1, with D possibly being TRBD1 (6 bases). There are 16 residues in the CDR3. Germline CDR1 and CDR2: MNHEY and SMNVEV (reference sequence). Trimming removed 5 bases at V and 2 bases at J, with 18 bases between. The CDR3 sequence: CASSLMAGGFNTEAFF. CDR3 nucleotides: TGTGCCAGCAGTCTCATGGCCGGGGGCTTTAACACTGAAGCTTTCTTT.

This clonotype has ten or more counts. This sequence joins TRBV7-9 and TRBJ2-5; 16 nucleotides agree with TRBD2. Looked up from germline, CDR1 is SEHNR and CDR2 is FQNEAQ (reference sequence). CDR3 size: 17 residues. V trimming: 5 bases; J trimming: 3 bases; junction bases outside the gene matches: 6. The CDR3 DNA reads as TGTGCCAGCAGCCCTGGGACTAGCGGGAGGGAGAAAGAGACCCAGTACTTC. It is translated as CASSPGTSGREKETQYF.

This clonotype has a count of ten or more. The V gene is TRBV7-6, the J gene TRBJ2-5; 7 nucleotides agree with TRBD2. The V and J ends lost 1 base and 5 bases, in that order; junction bases with no gene match: 7. The CDR3 length is 15 residues. Germline CDR1 SGHVS, CDR2 FNYEAQ. CDR3 in DNA: TGTGCCAGCAGCTTAGGCGGACTGGGGGGGGAGACCCAGTACTTC. This encodes CASSLGGLGGETQYF.